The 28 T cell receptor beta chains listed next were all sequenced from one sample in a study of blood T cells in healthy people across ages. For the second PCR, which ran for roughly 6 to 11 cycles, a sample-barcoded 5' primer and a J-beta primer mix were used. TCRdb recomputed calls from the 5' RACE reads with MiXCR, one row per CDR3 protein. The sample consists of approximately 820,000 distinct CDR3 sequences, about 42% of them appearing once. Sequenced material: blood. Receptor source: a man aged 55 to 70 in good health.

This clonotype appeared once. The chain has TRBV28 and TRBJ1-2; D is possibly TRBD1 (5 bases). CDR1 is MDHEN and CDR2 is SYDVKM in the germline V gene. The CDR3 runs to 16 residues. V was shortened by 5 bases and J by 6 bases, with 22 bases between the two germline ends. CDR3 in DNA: TGTGCCAGCAGTCCCAATAAGTGGGGCGCGGAAGATGGCTACACCTTC. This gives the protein CASSPNKWGAEDGYTF.

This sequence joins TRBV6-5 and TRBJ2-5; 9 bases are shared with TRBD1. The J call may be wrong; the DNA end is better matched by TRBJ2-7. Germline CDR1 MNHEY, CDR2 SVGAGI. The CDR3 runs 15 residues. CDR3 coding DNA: TGTGCCAGCAGTATTATCGGGACAGGGACCTACGAGCAGTACTTC. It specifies CASSIIGTGTYEQYF.

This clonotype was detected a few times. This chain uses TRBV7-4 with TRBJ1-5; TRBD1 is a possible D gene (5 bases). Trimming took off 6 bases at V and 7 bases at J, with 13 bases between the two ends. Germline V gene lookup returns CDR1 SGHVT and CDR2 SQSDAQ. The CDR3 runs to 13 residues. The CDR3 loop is CASSSGGRQPQHF. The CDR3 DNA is TGTGCCAGCAGTTCGGGGGGGAGGCAGCCCCAGCATTTT.

This chain's CDR3 is CASSLIASGSSYNEQFF. The CDR3 DNA follows: TGTGCCAGCAGCTTGATCGCTTCCGGGAGCTCCTACAATGAGCAGTTCTTC. The V and J genes are TRBV5-5 and TRBJ2-1; TRBD2 might be the D (6 bases). The CDR3 is 17 residues long. V was pared by 1 base and J by 0 bases, with 14 bases between. Germline V gene sequence: CDR1 SGHKS, CDR2 YYEKEE (reference sequence).

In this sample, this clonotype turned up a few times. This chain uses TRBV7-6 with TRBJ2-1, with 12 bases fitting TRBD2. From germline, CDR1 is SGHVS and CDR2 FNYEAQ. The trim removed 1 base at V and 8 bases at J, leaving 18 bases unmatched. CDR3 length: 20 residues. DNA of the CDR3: TGTGCCAGCAGCTTAGTTCCGGCTAGCGGGGGGGGTCGAAGTGGTGATGAGCAGTTCTTC. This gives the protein CASSLVPASGGGRSGDEQFF.

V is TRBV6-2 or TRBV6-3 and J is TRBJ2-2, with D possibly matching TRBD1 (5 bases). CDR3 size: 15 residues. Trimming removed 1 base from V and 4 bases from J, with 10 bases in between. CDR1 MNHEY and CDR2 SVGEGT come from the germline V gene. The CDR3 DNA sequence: TGTGCCAGCAGTTACTTAACAGGTTTCACCGGGGAGCTGTTTTTT. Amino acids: CASSYLTGFTGELFF.

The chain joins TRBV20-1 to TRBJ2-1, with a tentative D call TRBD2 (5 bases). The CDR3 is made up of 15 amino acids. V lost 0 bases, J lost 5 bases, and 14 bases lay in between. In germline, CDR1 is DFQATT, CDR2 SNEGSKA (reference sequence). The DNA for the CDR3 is TGCAGTGCTAGAGATCTTGGGCTAGCCAACAATGAGCAGTTCTTC. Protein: CSARDLGLANNEQFF.

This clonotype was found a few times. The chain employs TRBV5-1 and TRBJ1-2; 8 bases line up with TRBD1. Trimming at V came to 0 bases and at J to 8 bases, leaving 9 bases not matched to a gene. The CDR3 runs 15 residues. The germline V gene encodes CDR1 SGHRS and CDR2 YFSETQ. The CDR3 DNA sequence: TGCGCCAGCAGCTTGGTGTCAGGGGGCGCTGGCGGCTACACCTTC. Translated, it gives CASSLVSGGAGGYTF.

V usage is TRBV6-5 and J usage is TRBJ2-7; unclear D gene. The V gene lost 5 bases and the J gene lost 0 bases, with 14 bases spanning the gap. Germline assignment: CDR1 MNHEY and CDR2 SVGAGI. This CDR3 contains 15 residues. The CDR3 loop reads CASSAGLGISYEQYF. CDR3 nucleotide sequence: TGTGCCAGCAGTGCCGGGCTCGGAATCTCCTACGAGCAGTACTTC.

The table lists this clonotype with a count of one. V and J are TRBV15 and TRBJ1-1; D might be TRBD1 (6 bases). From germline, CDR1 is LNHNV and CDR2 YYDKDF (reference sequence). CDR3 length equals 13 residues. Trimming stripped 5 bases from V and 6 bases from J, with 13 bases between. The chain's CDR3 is CATSRTEIPEAFF. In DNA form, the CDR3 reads TGTGCCACCAGCCGGACAGAAATTCCTGAAGCTTTCTTT.

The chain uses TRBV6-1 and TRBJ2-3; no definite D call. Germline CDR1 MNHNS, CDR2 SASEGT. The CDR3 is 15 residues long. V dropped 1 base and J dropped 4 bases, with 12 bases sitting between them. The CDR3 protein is CASSEEGVTSDTQYF. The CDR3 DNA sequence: TGTGCCAGCAGTGAAGAAGGAGTAACTTCAGATACGCAGTATTTT.

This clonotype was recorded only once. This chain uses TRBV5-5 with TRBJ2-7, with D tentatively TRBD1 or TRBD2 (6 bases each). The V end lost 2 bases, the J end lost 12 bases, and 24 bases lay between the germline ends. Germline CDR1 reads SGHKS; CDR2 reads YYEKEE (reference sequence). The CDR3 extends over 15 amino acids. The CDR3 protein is CASSFGRGLQETRYF. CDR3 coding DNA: TGTGCCAGCAGCTTCGGCAGGGGACTTCAAGAGACCCGGTACTTC.

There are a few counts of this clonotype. CDR3 sequence: CASSLSEGGGSWDTQYF. Written as DNA, the CDR3 is TGTGCCAGCAGCCTGTCGGAGGGGGGGGGCTCTTGGGATACGCAGTATTTT. This rearrangement joins TRBV7-8 to TRBJ2-3, with a tentative D call TRBD2 (7 bases). Germline CDR1 SGHVS, CDR2 FQNEAQ. V shed 5 bases and J shed 6 bases, with 24 bases lying between them. This CDR3 is 17 amino acids long.

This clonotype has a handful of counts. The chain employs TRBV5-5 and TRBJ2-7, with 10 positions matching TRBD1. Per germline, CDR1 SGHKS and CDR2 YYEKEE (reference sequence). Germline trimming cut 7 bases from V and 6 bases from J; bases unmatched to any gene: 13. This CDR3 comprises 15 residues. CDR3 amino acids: CASGLPGQGIPEQYF. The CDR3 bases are TGTGCCAGCGGACTACCGGGACAGGGGATCCCCGAGCAGTACTTC.

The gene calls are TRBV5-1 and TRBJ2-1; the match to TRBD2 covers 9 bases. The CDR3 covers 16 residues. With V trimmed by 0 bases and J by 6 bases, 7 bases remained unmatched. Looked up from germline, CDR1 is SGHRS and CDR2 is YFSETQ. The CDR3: CASSLASIAGANEQFF. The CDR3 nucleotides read TGCGCCAGCAGCTTGGCTTCGATAGCGGGGGCCAATGAGCAGTTCTTC.

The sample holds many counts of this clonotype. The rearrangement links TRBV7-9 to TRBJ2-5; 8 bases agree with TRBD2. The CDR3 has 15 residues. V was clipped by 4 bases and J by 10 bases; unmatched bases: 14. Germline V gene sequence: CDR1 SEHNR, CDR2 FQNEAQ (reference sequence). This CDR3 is CASSSAGLGHRVQYF. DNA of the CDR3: TGTGCCAGCAGCTCCGCGGGACTAGGGCATAGAGTCCAGTACTTC.

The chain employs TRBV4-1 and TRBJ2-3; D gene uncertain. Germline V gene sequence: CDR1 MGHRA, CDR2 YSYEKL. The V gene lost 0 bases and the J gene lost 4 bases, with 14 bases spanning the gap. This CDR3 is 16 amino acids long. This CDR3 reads CASSQDWARGADTQYF. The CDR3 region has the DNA TGCGCCAGCAGCCAAGATTGGGCTCGTGGGGCAGATACGCAGTATTTT.

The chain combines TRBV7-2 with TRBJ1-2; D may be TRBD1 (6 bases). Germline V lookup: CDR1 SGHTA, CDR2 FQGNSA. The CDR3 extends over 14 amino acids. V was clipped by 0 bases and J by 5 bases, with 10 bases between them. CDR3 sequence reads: CASSLAGRGYGYTF. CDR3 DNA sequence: TGTGCCAGCAGCTTAGCGGGCAGGGGTTATGGCTACACCTTC.

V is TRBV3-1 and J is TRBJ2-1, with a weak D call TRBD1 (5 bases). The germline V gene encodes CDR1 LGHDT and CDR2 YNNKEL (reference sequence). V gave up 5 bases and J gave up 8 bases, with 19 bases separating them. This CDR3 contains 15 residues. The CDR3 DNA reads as TGTGCCAGCAGCGGACAAAACTATTTACTCGATGAGCAGTTCTTC. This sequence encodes CASSGQNYLLDEQFF.

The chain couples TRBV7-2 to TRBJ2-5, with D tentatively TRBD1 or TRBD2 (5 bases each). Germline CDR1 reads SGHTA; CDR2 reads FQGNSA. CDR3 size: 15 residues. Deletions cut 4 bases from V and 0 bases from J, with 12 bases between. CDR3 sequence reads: CASSWPGRHQETQYF. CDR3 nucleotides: TGTGCCAGCAGCTGGCCGGGACGGCACCAAGAGACCCAGTACTTC.

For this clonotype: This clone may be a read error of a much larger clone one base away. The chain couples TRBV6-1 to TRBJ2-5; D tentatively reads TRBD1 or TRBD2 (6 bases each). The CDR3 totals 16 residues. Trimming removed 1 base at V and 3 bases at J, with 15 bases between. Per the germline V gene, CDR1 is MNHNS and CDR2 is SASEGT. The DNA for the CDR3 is TGTGCCAGCAGTGAAGTCGGGGGCACGGGGAAAGAGACCCAGTACTTC. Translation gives CASSEVGGTGKETQYF.

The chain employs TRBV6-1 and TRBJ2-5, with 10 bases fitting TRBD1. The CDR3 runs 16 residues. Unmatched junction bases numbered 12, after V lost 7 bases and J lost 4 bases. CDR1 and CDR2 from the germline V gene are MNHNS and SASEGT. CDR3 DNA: TGTGCCAGCATAAATCCCGGGACAGGGGCATCAGAGACCCAGTACTTC. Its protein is CASINPGTGASETQYF.

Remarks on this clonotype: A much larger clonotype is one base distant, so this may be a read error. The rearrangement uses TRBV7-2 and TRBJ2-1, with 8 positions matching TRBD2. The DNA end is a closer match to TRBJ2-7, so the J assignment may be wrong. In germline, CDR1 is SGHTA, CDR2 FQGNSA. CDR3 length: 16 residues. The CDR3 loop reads CASSLSGGSSYNEQYF. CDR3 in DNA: TGTGCCAGCAGCTTAAGCGGGGGCAGCTCCTACAATGAGCAGTACTTC.

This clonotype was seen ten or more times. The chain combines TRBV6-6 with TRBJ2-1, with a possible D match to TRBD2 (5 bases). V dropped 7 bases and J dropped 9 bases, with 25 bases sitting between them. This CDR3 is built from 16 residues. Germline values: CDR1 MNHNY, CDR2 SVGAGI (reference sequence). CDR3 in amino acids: CASIPGRTESGAEQFF. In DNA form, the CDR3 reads TGTGCCAGCATCCCGGGGAGAACCGAGTCAGGAGCTGAGCAGTTCTTC.

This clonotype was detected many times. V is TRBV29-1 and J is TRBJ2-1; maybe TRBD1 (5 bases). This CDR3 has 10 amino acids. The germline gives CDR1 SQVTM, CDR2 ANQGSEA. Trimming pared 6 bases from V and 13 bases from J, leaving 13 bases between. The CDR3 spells CSVVDSVQFF. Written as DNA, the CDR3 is TGCAGCGTGGTAGACAGCGTACAGTTCTTC.

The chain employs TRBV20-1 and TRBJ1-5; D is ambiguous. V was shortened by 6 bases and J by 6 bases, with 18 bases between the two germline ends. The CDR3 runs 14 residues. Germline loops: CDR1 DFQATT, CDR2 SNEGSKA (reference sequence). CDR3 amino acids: CSAPRTRGGQPQHF. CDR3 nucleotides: TGCAGTGCCCCTCGGACGAGAGGAGGTCAGCCCCAGCATTTT.

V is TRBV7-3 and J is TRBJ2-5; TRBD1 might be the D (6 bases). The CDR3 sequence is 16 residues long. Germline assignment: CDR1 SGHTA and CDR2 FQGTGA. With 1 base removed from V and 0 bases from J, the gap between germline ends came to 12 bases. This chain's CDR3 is CASSLRGDTNQETQYF. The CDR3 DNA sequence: TGTGCCAGCAGCTTAAGAGGGGACACAAACCAAGAGACCCAGTACTTC.

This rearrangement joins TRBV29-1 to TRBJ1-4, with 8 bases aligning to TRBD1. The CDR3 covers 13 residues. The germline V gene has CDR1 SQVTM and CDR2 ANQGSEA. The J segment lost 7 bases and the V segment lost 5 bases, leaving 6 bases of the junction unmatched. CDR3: CSVPGGPGEKLFF. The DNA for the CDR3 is TGCAGCGTTCCAGGGGGCCCGGGTGAAAAACTGTTTTTT. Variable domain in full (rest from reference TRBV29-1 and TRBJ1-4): SAVISQKPSRDICQRGTSLTIQCQVDSQVTMMFWYRQQPGQSLTLIATANQGSEATYESGFVIDKFPISRPNLTFSTLTVSNMSPEDSSIYLCSVPGGPGEKLFFGSGTQLSVL.